This T cell receptor (beta chain) was recovered during a study of cytomegalovirus exposure and HLA in healthy donors. About this clone: Its target is not known.

Whole-study results and caveats: In an earlier analysis, about 90% or about 30%: the productive usage of most TCR beta V segments. An Asian-associated ancestry cluster reportedly showed fewer N-insertions than the approximately 700-donor mean in a later analysis.

The PCR made use of 60 Vbeta and 13 Jbeta primers. Original analysis: In a later analysis, the count reached 75 million to 90 million unique TCR beta chains, with about 10 million shared. Sequenced by immunoSEQ multiplex PCR; TCRdb stores in-frame clones only, minus some. V and J calls plus clone size are reproduced from that table; the DNA served to infer D and trimming. This listing includes 75,000 to 100,000 clones. In germline, CDR1 is SGDLS, CDR2 YYNGEE. Trimming stripped 0 bases from V and 5 bases from J, with 10 bases between. The CDR3 length is 14 residues. Sequenced: PBMCs. V and J are TRBV9 and TRBJ2-3, with D perhaps matching TRBD2 (6 bases). This sequence was found in a woman aged 60-70 years in good health and CMV-seronegative. The CDR3 DNA sequence: TGTGCCAGCAGCGTAGATTGGGGGGAAGATACGCAGTATTTT. Its protein is CASSVDWGEDTQYF.